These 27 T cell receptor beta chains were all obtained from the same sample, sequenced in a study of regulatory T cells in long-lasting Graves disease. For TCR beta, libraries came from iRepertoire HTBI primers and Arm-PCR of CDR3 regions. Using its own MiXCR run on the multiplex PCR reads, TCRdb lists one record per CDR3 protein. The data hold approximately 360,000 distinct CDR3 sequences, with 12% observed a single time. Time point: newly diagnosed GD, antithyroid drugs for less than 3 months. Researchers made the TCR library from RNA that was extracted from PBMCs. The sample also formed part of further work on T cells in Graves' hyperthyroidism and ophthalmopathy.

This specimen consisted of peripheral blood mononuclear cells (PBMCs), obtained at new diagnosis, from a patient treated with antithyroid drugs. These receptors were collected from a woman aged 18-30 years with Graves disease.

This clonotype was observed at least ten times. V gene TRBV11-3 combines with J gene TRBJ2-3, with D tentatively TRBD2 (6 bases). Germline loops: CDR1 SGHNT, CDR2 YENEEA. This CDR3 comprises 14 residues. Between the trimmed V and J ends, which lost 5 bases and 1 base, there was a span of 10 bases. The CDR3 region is CASSRGTRTDTQYF. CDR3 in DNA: TGTGCCAGCAGCCGGGGGACCCGCACAGATACGCAGTATTTT.

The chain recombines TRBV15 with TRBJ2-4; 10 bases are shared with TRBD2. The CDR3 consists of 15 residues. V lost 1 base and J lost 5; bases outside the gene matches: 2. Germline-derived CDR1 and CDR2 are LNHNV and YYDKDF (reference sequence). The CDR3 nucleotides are TGTGCCACCAGCAGAGTAGCGGGAGGCCAAAACATTCAGTACTTC. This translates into CATSRVAGGQNIQYF.

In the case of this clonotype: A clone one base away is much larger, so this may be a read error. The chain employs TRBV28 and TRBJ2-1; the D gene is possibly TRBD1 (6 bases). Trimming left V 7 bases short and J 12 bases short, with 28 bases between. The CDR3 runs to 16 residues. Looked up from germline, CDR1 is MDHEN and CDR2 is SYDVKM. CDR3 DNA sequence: TGTGCCAGCACCACCGACTCCTGGTTCAGGGGACATGGGCAGTTCTTC. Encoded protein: CASTTDSWFRGHGQFF.

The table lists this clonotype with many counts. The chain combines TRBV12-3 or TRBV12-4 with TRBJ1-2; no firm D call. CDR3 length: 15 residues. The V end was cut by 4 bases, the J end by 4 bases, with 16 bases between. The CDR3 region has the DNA TGTGCCAGCAGTTCCCCCAACCAACACTTCTATGGCTACACCTTC. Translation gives CASSSPNQHFYGYTF.

The CDR3 sequence is CASSPLAGKGETQYF. In DNA, the CDR3 is TGTGCCAGCAGTCCACTAGCGGGAAAGGGAGAGACCCAGTACTTC. The chain links TRBV7-9 to TRBJ2-5; 10 bases align to TRBD2. Per the germline V gene, CDR1 is SEHNR and CDR2 is FQNEAQ (reference sequence). V gave up 6 bases and J gave up 4 bases; unmatched junction bases: 8. The CDR3 spans 15 residues.

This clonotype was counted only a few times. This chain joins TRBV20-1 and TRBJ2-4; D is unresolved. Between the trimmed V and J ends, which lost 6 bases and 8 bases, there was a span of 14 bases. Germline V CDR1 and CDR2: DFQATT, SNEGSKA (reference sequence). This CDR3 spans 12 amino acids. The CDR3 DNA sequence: TGCAGTGCCCCCGGACGAAGGGACATTCAGTACTTC. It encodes CSAPGRRDIQYF.

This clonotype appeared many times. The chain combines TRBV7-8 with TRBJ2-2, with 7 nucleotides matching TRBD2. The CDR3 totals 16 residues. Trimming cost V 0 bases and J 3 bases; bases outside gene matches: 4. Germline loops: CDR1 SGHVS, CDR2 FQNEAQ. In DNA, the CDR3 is TGTGCCAGCAGCTTAGCGCGGGGGATAGACACCGGGGAGCTGTTTTTT. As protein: CASSLARGIDTGELFF.

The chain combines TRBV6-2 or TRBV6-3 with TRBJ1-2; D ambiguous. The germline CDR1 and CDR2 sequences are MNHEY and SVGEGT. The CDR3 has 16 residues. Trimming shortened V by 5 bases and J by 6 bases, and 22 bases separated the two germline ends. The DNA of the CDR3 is TGTGCCAGCAGTACCTTACGTTGGGAGGGATCGAATGGCTACACCTTC. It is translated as CASSTLRWEGSNGYTF.

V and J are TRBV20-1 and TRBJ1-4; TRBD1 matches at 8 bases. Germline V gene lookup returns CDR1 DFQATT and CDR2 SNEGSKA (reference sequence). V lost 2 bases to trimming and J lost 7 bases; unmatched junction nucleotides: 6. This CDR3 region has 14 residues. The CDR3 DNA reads TGCAGTGCTAGACCCGACAGGGGTGGTGAAAAACTGTTTTTT. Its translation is CSARPDRGGEKLFF.

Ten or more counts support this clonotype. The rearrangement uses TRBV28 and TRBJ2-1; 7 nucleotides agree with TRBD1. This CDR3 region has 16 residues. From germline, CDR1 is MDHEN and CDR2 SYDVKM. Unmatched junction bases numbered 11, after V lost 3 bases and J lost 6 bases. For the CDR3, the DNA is TGTGCCAGCAGTTTTAACATCGGACAGGCCCGCAATGAGCAGTTCTTC. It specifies CASSFNIGQARNEQFF.

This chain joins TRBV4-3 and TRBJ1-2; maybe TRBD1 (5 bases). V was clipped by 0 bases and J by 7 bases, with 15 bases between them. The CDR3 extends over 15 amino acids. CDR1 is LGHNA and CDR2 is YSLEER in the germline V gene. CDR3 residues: CASSQDRTLLAGYTF. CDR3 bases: TGCGCCAGCAGCCAAGATAGGACACTACTGGCTGGCTACACCTTC.

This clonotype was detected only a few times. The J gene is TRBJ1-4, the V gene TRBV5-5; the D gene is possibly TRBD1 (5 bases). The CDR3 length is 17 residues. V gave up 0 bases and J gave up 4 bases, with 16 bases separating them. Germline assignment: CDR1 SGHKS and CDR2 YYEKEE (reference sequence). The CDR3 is CASSLEIGGRVNEKLFF. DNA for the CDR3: TGTGCCAGCAGCTTGGAAATTGGAGGCAGGGTTAATGAAAAACTGTTTTTT.

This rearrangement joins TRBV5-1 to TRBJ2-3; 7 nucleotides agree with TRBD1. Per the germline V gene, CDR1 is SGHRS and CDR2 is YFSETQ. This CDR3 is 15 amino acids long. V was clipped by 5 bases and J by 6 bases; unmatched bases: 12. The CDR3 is CASRFRQGAVDTQYF. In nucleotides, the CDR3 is TGCGCCAGCAGATTCAGACAGGGTGCGGTGGATACGCAGTATTTT.

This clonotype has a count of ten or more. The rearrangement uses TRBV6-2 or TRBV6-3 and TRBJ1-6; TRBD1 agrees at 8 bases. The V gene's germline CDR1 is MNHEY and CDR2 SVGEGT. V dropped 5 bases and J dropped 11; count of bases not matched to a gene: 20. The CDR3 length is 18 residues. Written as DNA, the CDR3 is TGTGCCAGCAGTACAGGGGGGACCTCAACGGCAATTGTGACACCCCTCCACTTT. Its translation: CASSTGGTSTAIVTPLHF.

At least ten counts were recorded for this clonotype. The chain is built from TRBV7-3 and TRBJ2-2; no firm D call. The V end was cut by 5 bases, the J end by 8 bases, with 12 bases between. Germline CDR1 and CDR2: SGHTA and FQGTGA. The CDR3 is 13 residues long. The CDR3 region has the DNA TGTGCCAGCAGCATCGGACCCTCGGGGGAGCTGTTTTTT. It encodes CASSIGPSGELFF.

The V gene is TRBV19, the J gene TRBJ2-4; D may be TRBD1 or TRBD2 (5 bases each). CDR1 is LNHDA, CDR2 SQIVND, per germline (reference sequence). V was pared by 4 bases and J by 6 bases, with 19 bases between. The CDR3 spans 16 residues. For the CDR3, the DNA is TGTGCCAGTAGTAATCGGGGCAGGTCTATGGGAAACATTCAGTACTTC. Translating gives CASSNRGRSMGNIQYF.

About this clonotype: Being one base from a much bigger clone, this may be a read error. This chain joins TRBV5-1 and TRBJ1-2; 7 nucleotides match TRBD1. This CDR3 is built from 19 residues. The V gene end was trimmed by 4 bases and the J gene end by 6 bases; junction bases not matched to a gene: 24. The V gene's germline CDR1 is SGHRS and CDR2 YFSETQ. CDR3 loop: CASSPRRAGTAMMGHGYTF. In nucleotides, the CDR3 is TGCGCCAGCAGCCCTCGCAGGGCCGGGACAGCCATGATGGGCCATGGCTACACCTTC.

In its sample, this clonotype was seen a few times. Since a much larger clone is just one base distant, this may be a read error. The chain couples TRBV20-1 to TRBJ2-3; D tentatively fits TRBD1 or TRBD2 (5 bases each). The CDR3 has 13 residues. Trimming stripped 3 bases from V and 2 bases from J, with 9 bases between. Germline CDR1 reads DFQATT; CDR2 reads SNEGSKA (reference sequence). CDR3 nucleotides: TGCAGTGCTAGCGGGGCCACCACAGATACGCAGTATTTT. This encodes CSASGATTDTQYF.

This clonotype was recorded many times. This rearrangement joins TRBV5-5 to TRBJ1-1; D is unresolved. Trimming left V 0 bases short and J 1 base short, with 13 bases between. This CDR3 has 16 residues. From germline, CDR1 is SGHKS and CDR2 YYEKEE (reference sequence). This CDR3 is CASSLEPGSANTEAFF. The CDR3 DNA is TGTGCCAGCAGCTTGGAGCCGGGGAGTGCGAACACTGAAGCTTTCTTT.

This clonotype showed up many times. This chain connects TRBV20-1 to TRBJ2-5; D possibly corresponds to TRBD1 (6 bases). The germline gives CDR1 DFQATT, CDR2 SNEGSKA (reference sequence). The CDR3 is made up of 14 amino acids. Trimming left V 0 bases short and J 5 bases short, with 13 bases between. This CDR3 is CSARDSGQGETQYF. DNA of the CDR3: TGCAGTGCTAGAGATAGTGGGCAGGGGGAGACCCAGTACTTC.

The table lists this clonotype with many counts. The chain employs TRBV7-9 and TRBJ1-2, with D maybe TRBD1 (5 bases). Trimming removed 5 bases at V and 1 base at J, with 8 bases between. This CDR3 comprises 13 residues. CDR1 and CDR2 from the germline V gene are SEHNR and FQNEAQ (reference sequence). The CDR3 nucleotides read TGTGCCAGCAGCCTTGGGGGTAACTATGGCTACACCTTC. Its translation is CASSLGGNYGYTF.

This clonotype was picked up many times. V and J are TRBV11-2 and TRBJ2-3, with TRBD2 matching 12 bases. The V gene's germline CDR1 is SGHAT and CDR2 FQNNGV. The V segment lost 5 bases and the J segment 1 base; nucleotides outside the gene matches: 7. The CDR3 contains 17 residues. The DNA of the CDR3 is TGTGCCAGCAGCCCGGGAGGACTAGCGGGGCGCACAGATACGCAGTATTTT. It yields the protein CASSPGGLAGRTDTQYF.

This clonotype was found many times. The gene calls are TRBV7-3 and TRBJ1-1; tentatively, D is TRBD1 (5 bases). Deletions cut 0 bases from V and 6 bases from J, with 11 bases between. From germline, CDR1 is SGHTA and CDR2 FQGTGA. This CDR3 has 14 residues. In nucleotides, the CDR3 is TGTGCCAGCAGCTTAACGGGACGGAGGGCTGAAGCTTTCTTT. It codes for CASSLTGRRAEAFF. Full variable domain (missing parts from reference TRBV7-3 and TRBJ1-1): GAGVSQTPSNKVTEKGKYVELRCDPISGHTALYWYRQSLGQGPEFLIYFQGTGAADDSGLPNDRFFAVRPEGSVSTLKIQRTERGDSAVYLCASSLTGRRAEAFFGQGTRLTVV.

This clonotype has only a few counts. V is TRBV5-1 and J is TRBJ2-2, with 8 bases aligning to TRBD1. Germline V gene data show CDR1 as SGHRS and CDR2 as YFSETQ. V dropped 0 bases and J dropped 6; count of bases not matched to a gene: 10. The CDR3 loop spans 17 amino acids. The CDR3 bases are TGCGCCAGCAGCTTGGAATTCTTGGACAGGGCTGCCGGGGAGCTGTTTTTT. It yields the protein CASSLEFLDRAAGELFF.

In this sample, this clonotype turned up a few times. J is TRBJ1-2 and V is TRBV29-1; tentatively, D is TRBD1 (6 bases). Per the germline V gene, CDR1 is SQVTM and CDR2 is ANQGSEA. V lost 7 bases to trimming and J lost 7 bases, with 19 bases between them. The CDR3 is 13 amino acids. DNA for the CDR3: TGCAGCGCTCCAACAGGGAAGGCCGGTGGCTACACCTTC. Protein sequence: CSAPTGKAGGYTF.

In DNA form, the CDR3 reads TGTGCCAGCAGTTACCATGTAGCTACATCAGCCTACGAGCAGTACGTC. Its protein product is CASSYHVATSAYEQYV. The V gene is TRBV6-2 or TRBV6-3, the J gene TRBJ2-7, with no clear D. Trimming left V 2 bases short and J 2 bases short, with 16 bases between. CDR1 MNHEY and CDR2 SVGEGT come from the germline V gene. CDR3 length equals 16 residues.

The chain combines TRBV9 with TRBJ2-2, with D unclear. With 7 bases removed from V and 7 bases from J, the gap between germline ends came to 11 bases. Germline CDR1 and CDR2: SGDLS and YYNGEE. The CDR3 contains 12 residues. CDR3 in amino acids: CASAASGGELFF. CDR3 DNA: TGTGCCAGCGCAGCCTCCGGCGGGGAGCTGTTTTTT. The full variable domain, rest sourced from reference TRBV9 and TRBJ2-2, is DSGVTQTPKHLITATGQRVTLRCSPRSGDLSVYWYQQSLDQGLQFLIQYYNGEERAKGNILERFSAQQFPDLHSELNLSSLELGDSALYFCASAASGGELFFGEGSRLTVL.